This T cell receptor (beta chain) was identified during a study of molecular identifiers for immune sequencing clone quantification. Using its own MiXCR run on the PCR reads, TCRdb lists one record per CDR3 protein. The sample shows about 100,000 distinct CDR3 sequences, less than 35% of them seen only once. CDR3 size: 16 residues. With regard to this clonotype: Compared with germline, one end of the junction differs, possibly owing to a read error.

The sequenced sample consisted of naive CD8+ T cells from blood, with Jurkat cell RNA spiked in. Subset described: FACS-sorted CD8+CD4-CCR7+CD45RA+ naive T cells. The V gene is TRBV5-3, the J gene TRBJ2-2; D gene unclear. TRBV5-3 is an ORF; its function is uncertain. The source of this sequence is a human donor in good health. Some libraries in this study had Jurkat cell RNA spiked in. The CDR3 loop reads CASSSPETANTGELFF. CDR3 bases: TGTGCCAGCAGCTCCCCTGAGACGGCGAACACCGGGGAGCTGTTTTTT.